Listed below are T cell receptor beta chains from one sample, sequenced in a study of TIL therapy for anti-PD-1-resistant metastatic lung cancer. Only in-frame clones appear in the TCRdb table, and some are missing; sequencing was by immunoSEQ multiplex PCR. The data show tens of thousands of clones, about 69% seen once. This material consisted of blood, taken at baseline. All receptors come from a person aged 25 to 79 with non-small cell lung cancer. Both conserved end residues are part of each CDR3. A D gene is named only where the DNA matches it firmly. Part of the rows lack a size; the others show once, few, many or a class for expanded clones.

V: TRBV7-9
length: 14
J: TRBJ1-1
D: NA
size: few
DNA: TGTGCCAGCAGCCCACTCAGCCTGAACACTGAAGCTTTCTTT
CDR3: CASSPLSLNTEAFF

V: TRBV10-3
length: 14
J: TRBJ1-5
D: TRBD1
size: NA
DNA: TGTGCCACCGCCCAGGACAGGGGATTTCAGCCCCAGCATTTT
CDR3: CATAQDRGFQPQHF

V: TRBV7-9
length: 14
J: TRBJ1-4
D: TRBD1
size: NA
DNA: TGTGCCAGCAGCTCGGACAGGGGATTCGAAAAACTGTTTTTT
CDR3: CASSSDRGFEKLFF

V: TRBV4-1
length: 16
J: TRBJ2-2
D: NA
size: NA
DNA: TGCGCCAGCAGCCAGAGCAACAGGGTCGTAACCGGGGAGCTGTTTTTT
CDR3: CASSQSNRVVTGELFF

V: TRBV10-2
length: 12
J: TRBJ1-5
D: NA
size: NA
DNA: TGCGCCACCCGCGGGGGGCATCAGCCCCAGCATTTT
CDR3: CATRGGHQPQHF

V: TRBV11-1
length: 16
J: TRBJ2-7
D: TRBD1
size: NA
DNA: TGTGCCAGCAGCCCAGGGACAGGGGGAAGCTCCTACGAGCAGTACTTC
CDR3: CASSPGTGGSSYEQYF

V: TRBV19
length: 14
J: TRBJ2-3
D: TRBD2
size: NA
DNA: TGTGCCAGTAGTCAGCGGGGGGAGGGAGATACGCAGTATTTT
CDR3: CASSQRGEGDTQYF

V: TRBV7-7
length: 17
J: TRBJ2-2
D: TRBD2
size: once
DNA: TGTGCTAGCACGCGCCAGATAGCGGGAACGAACACCGGGGAGCTGTTTTTT
CDR3: CASTRQIAGTNTGELFF

V: TRBV10-3
length: 16
J: TRBJ1-6
D: NA
size: NA
DNA: TGTGCCATCAGTGAGTTGAAGACAGCCGCCCCGGAGGCCCTCCACTTT
CDR3: CAISELKTAAPEALHF

V: TRBV6-5
length: 16
J: TRBJ2-2
D: NA
size: NA
DNA: TGTGCCAGCAGTTCCCTTCCAGGGATCTACGCCGGGGAGCTGTTTTTT
CDR3: CASSSLPGIYAGELFF

V: TRBV5-1
length: 15
J: TRBJ1-5
D: NA
size: NA
DNA: TGCGCCAGCAGCCCCGCGGGAGGGGTAGGTCAGCCCCAGCATTTT
CDR3: CASSPAGGVGQPQHF

V: TRBV6-1
length: 15
J: TRBJ1-1
D: NA
size: NA
DNA: TGTGCCAGCAGTGTGGGCCTTTCGGAGGGCACTGAAGCTTTCTTT
CDR3: CASSVGLSEGTEAFF

V: TRBV11-3
length: 15
J: TRBJ1-5
D: TRBD1
size: NA
DNA: TGTGCCAGCAGGCCCCCAGGGGACAGATATCAGCCCCAGCATTTT
CDR3: CASRPPGDRYQPQHF

V: TRBV10-3
length: 15
J: TRBJ1-6
D: NA
size: NA
DNA: TGTGCCATCAGTGGGGGGATATCCACTAATTCACCCCTCCACTTT
CDR3: CAISGGISTNSPLHF

V: TRBV6-6
length: 14
J: TRBJ2-3
D: NA
size: NA
DNA: TGTGCCAGCAGTCAGACCTTAAGCACAGATACGCAGTATTTT
CDR3: CASSQTLSTDTQYF

V: TRBV7-9
length: 13
J: TRBJ2-2
D: NA
size: few
DNA: TGTGCCAGCAGCCGGACTTACACCGGGGAGCTGTTTTTT
CDR3: CASSRTYTGELFF

V: TRBV4-1
length: 20
J: TRBJ1-1
D: NA
size: NA
DNA: TGCGCCAGCAGCTTACCCCGGAGAGGGAGCGGTGGGACCTTGAACACTGAAGCTTTCTTT
CDR3: CASSLPRRGSGGTLNTEAFF

V: TRBV7-8
length: 15
J: TRBJ2-5
D: TRBD2
size: NA
DNA: TGTGCCAGCAGCTTAACGGGGGGAATGGACGGGACCCAGTACTTC
CDR3: CASSLTGGMDGTQYF

V: TRBV2
length: 16
J: TRBJ2-4
D: NA
size: NA
DNA: TGTGCCAGCAGTCCGACTAGTAAACCCCTGAATGACATTCAGTACTTC
CDR3: CASSPTSKPLNDIQYF

V: TRBV2
length: 17
J: TRBJ2-5
D: TRBD2
size: NA
DNA: TGTGCCAGCAGTGAAGTTCCTAGCGGGAGGGCCTGGGAGACCCAGTACTTC
CDR3: CASSEVPSGRAWETQYF

V: TRBV7-2
length: 14
J: TRBJ2-5
D: NA
size: NA
DNA: TGTGCCAGCAGCTCAACACCGTACCAAGAGACCCAGTACTTC
CDR3: CASSSTPYQETQYF

V: TRBV5-1
length: 16
J: TRBJ2-5
D: NA
size: NA
DNA: TGCGCCAGCAGCTTGCGGGGGGCGACTAGAGCAGAGACCCAGTACTTC
CDR3: CASSLRGATRAETQYF

V: TRBV29-1
length: 13
J: TRBJ2-1
D: NA
size: once
DNA: TGCAGCGCCGAATACGACAGCTACAATGAGCAGTTCTTC
CDR3: CSAEYDSYNEQFF

V: TRBV19
length: 12
J: TRBJ2-7
D: NA
size: NA
DNA: TGTGCCAGTAGTAACAGGGTCGGCGAGCAGTACTTC
CDR3: CASSNRVGEQYF

V: TRBV10-3
length: 12
J: TRBJ1-2
D: NA
size: once
DNA: TGTGCCATCAGTGAGGGTAACTATGGCTACACCTTC
CDR3: CAISEGNYGYTF

V: TRBV27
length: 12
J: TRBJ2-5
D: NA
size: NA
DNA: TGTGCCAGCAGACACCTCCAAGAGTCAACTTACTTC
CDR3: CASRHLQESTYF

V: TRBV7-9
length: 12
J: TRBJ1-5
D: NA
size: NA
DNA: TGTGCCAGCAGCTTACCGGATCAGCCCCAGCATTTT
CDR3: CASSLPDQPQHF

V: TRBV29-1
length: 13
J: TRBJ2-3
D: NA
size: once
DNA: TGCAGCGTTGCGCAGGGATTCACAGATACGCAGTATTTT
CDR3: CSVAQGFTDTQYF

V: TRBV5-1
length: 17
J: TRBJ2-3
D: TRBD1
size: NA
DNA: TGCGCCAGCAGCTTGCCTCCAAGGGGGCCAGATACAGATACGCAGTATTTT
CDR3: CASSLPPRGPDTDTQYF

V: TRBV5-1
length: 14
J: TRBJ1-2
D: NA
size: NA
DNA: TGCGCCAGCAGCTTGGCCGGACAGAACTATGGCTACACCTTC
CDR3: CASSLAGQNYGYTF

V: TRBV10-1
length: 13
J: TRBJ2-2
D: TRBD1
size: NA
DNA: TGCGCCACCCGACAGGGTCTAGCCGGGGAGCTGTTTTTT
CDR3: CATRQGLAGELFF

V: TRBV19
length: 15
J: TRBJ2-2
D: NA
size: few
DNA: TGTGCCAGTAGTATAGGGGGGACATATGGCGGGGAGCTGTTTTTT
CDR3: CASSIGGTYGGELFF

V: TRBV30
length: 15
J: TRBJ1-2
D: NA
size: once
DNA: TGTGCCTGGAGTGTACCGGGGGGTGCCGGCTATGGCTACACCTTC
CDR3: CAWSVPGGAGYGYTF

V: TRBV2
length: 15
J: TRBJ2-5
D: TRBD1
size: NA
DNA: TGTGCCAGCAGGTCCCGAGACAGGGTCCAAGAGACCCAGTACTTC
CDR3: CASRSRDRVQETQYF

V: TRBV4-1
length: 16
J: TRBJ1-5
D: NA
size: NA
DNA: TGCGCCAGCAGCCAAGCAGTGAAAAGGGGTCGGCAGCCCCAGCATTTT
CDR3: CASSQAVKRGRQPQHF

V: TRBV15
length: 16
J: TRBJ2-1
D: NA
size: NA
DNA: TGTGCCACCAGCAGACCCGGTGCGGGGCTAGCAAATGAGCAGTTCTTC
CDR3: CATSRPGAGLANEQFF

V: TRBV5-1
length: 14
J: TRBJ1-1
D: NA
size: NA
DNA: TGCGCCAGCAGCTTGGTTATCGGGAACACTGAAGCTTTCTTT
CDR3: CASSLVIGNTEAFF

V: TRBV11-2
length: 15
J: TRBJ1-5
D: NA
size: NA
DNA: TGTGCCAGCAGCTTAGACAGCAGTATCTACCAGCCCCAGCATTTT
CDR3: CASSLDSSIYQPQHF

V: TRBV27
length: 14
J: TRBJ2-5
D: NA
size: NA
DNA: TGTGCCAGCAGTTTACTAACAGGACAAGAGACCCAGTACTTC
CDR3: CASSLLTGQETQYF

V: TRBV6-5
length: 15
J: TRBJ1-6
D: TRBD1
size: NA
DNA: TGTGCCAGCAGTTACAGGGGGCTGAGTAATTCACCCCTCCACTTT
CDR3: CASSYRGLSNSPLHF

V: TRBV14
length: 16
J: TRBJ2-1
D: NA
size: NA
DNA: TGTGCCAGCAGCCAAGGGGTAGCGCGAACGGACTCTGAGCAGTTCTTC
CDR3: CASSQGVARTDSEQFF

V: TRBV6-1
length: 16
J: TRBJ2-3
D: NA
size: NA
DNA: TGTGCCAGCAGTGAAGCTGGGCCAGGAGGCACAGATACGCAGTATTTT
CDR3: CASSEAGPGGTDTQYF

V: TRBV30
length: 12
J: TRBJ1-6
D: NA
size: NA
DNA: TGTGCCTGGAGTCTCAACGATTCACCCCTCCACTTT
CDR3: CAWSLNDSPLHF

V: TRBV5-6
length: 16
J: TRBJ2-2
D: TRBD1
size: NA
DNA: TGTGCCAGCAGCTTGCTAGGGACAGAGAACACCGGGGAGCTGTTTTTT
CDR3: CASSLLGTENTGELFF

V: TRBV4-1
length: 16
J: TRBJ1-5
D: NA
size: NA
DNA: TGCGCCAGCAGCCAAGTAGTACAAGGTATCAATCAGCCCCAGCATTTT
CDR3: CASSQVVQGINQPQHF

V: TRBV18
length: 14
J: TRBJ1-1
D: NA
size: NA
DNA: TGTGCCAGCTCACCCCCGGGAGGGGGGCCTGAAGCTTTCTTT
CDR3: CASSPPGGGPEAFF

V: TRBV18
length: 14
J: TRBJ2-7
D: NA
size: NA
DNA: TGTGCCAGCTCGCGGACGGGGTTGTCCTACGAGCAGTACTTC
CDR3: CASSRTGLSYEQYF

V: TRBV9
length: 17
J: TRBJ2-3
D: TRBD2
size: NA
DNA: TGTGCCAGCAGCGTAGGGTTAGCCGGGGGGGCTGGAGATACGCAGTATTTT
CDR3: CASSVGLAGGAGDTQYF

V: TRBV14
length: 14
J: TRBJ2-1
D: NA
size: NA
DNA: TGTGCCAGCAGCCCCGTGGGAAACTACAATGAGCAGTTCTTC
CDR3: CASSPVGNYNEQFF

V: TRBV28
length: 13
J: TRBJ2-6
D: NA
size: few
DNA: TGTGCCAGCAGTTTGAGCGGGGCCAACGTCCTGACTTTC
CDR3: CASSLSGANVLTF

V: TRBV30
length: 15
J: TRBJ2-3
D: NA
size: NA
DNA: TGTGCCTGGAGTCCCCTCACAGATAACACCGATACGCAGTATTTT
CDR3: CAWSPLTDNTDTQYF

V: TRBV6-1
length: 17
J: TRBJ2-7
D: TRBD2
size: few
DNA: TGTGCCAGCAGTGATAGGACTAGCGGGAGCAGGGGCTACGAGCAGTACTTC
CDR3: CASSDRTSGSRGYEQYF

V: TRBV6-6
length: 14
J: TRBJ2-2
D: NA
size: NA
DNA: TGTGCCAGCAGTTACTCGAAGAACACCGGGGAGCTGTTTTTT
CDR3: CASSYSKNTGELFF

V: TRBV7-9
length: 14
J: TRBJ2-3
D: TRBD2
size: NA
DNA: TGTGCCAGCTGGGCTAGCGGGAGCACAGATACGCAGTATTTT
CDR3: CASWASGSTDTQYF

V: TRBV5-4
length: 15
J: TRBJ2-7
D: NA
size: NA
DNA: TGTGCCAGCAGCTTTCCCGGGACTCCAGGGTACGAGCAGTACTTC
CDR3: CASSFPGTPGYEQYF

V: TRBV5-1
length: 17
J: TRBJ2-7
D: NA
size: NA
DNA: TGCGCCAGCAGCCCGCACGCTTTTACAGGTAAGGCCTACGAGCAGTACTTC
CDR3: CASSPHAFTGKAYEQYF

V: TRBV7-3
length: 14
J: TRBJ1-1
D: NA
size: many
DNA: TGTGCCAGCAGCTCGACCGGAGGGAACACTGAAGCTTTCTTT
CDR3: CASSSTGGNTEAFF

V: TRBV5-1
length: 15
J: TRBJ1-1
D: NA
size: NA
DNA: TGCGCCAGCAGCTCCGGAGGGGTCATGAACACTGAAGCTTTCTTT
CDR3: CASSSGGVMNTEAFF

V: TRBV7-8
length: 16
J: TRBJ2-1
D: TRBD2
size: NA
DNA: TGTGCCAGCAGCCCGGGGCTAGCGGGAGACTACAATGAGCAGTTCTTC
CDR3: CASSPGLAGDYNEQFF